These T cell receptor beta chains were read from a single sample in a study of naive and memory T cell subsets. Using its own MiXCR run on the UMI-ligation and nested PCR reads, TCRdb lists one record per CDR3 protein. The table includes over 90,000 distinct CDR3 sequences, about 11% detected once. The source material was naive CD4+ T cells from blood. All receptors come from a human donor in good health. CDR3s include the opening cysteine and the closing phenylalanine or tryptophan. D genes are given only for firm matches. Not every row has a clone size; where given, it reads once, few, many or a size class.

cdr3_aa cdr3_nt j_call v_call clone_size d_call
CASSLDLPGVGDEQFF TGTGCCAGCAGCTTAGATTTGCCGGGGGTAGGTGATGAGCAGTTCTTC TRBJ2-1 TRBV7-6 many NA
CASRGSGTVYGYTF TGTGCCAGCAGAGGCTCCGGGACAGTCTATGGCTACACCTTC TRBJ1-2 TRBV6-2/TRBV6-3 few TRBD1
CASSLSGRASDTQYF TGCGCCAGCAGCCTCAGCGGGAGGGCGTCCGATACGCAGTATTTT TRBJ2-3 TRBV10-2 NA TRBD2
CASSSQETQYF TGCGCCAGCAGCTCCCAAGAGACCCAGTACTTC TRBJ2-5 TRBV5-1 many NA
CASSKNQDALTEAFF TGTGCCAGCAGCAAGAACCAGGATGCCCTCACTGAAGCTTTCTTT TRBJ1-1 TRBV7-9 NA NA
CASSHETSGFYNEQFF TGTGCCAGCAGCCACGAAACTAGCGGGTTCTACAATGAGCAGTTCTTC TRBJ2-1 TRBV7-6 many TRBD2
CASSQPDSPYEQYF TGTGCCAGCAGCCAGCCGGACAGTCCCTACGAGCAGTACTTC TRBJ2-7 TRBV4-2 many NA
CASTRGGTRITDTQYF TGTGCCAGCACTCGGGGCGGGACTCGGATCACAGATACGCAGTATTTT TRBJ2-3 TRBV5-6 NA NA
CASSRRGGTYNSPLHF TGTGCCAGCAGTCGGCGGGGGGGCACCTATAATTCACCCCTCCACTTT TRBJ1-6 TRBV12-3/TRBV12-4 NA NA
CASSGGLAKSTDTPYF TGTGCCAGCAGTGGAGGACTAGCGAAAAGCACAGATACGCCGTATTTT TRBJ2-3 TRBV12-3/TRBV12-4 NA TRBD2
CASSRAGNTGELFF TGTGCCAGCAGCCGGGCAGGGAACACCGGGGAGCTGTTTTTT TRBJ2-2 TRBV3-1 many NA
CASSLSMATGEGNTIYF TGTGCCAGCAGTTTATCGATGGCGACAGGGGAGGGAAACACCATATATTTT TRBJ1-3 TRBV27 NA TRBD1